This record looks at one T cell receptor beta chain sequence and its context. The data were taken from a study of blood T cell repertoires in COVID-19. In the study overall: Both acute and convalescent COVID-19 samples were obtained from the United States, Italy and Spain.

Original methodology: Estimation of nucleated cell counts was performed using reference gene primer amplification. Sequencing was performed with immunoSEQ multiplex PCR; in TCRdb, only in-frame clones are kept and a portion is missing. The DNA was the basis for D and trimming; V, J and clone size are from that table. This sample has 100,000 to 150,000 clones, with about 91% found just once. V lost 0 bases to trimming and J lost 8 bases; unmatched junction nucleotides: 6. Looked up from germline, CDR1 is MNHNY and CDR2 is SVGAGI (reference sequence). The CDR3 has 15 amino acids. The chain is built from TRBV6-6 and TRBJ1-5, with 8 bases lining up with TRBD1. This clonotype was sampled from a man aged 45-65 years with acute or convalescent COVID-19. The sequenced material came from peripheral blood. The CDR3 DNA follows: TGTGCCAGCAGTTACTCGGGACAGGACGCAGAGCCCCAGCATTTT. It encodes CASSYSGQDAEPQHF.